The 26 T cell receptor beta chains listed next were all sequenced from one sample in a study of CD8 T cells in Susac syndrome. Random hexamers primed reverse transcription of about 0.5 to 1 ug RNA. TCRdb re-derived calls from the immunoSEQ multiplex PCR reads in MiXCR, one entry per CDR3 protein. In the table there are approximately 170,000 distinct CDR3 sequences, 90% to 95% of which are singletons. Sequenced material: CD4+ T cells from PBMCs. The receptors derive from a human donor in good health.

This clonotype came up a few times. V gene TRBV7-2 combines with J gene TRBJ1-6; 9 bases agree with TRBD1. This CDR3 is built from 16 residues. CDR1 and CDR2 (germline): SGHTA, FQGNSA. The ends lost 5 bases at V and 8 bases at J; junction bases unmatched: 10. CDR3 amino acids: CASSPGGTGRDSPLHF. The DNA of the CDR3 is TGTGCCAGCAGCCCCGGCGGGACAGGGAGAGATTCACCCCTCCACTTT.

The CDR3 DNA is TGTGCCAGCAGCCCCCGAATGAGAGGGCAAGAGACCCAGTACTTC. Amino acids: CASSPRMRGQETQYF. This chain joins TRBV7-7 and TRBJ2-5; maybe TRBD2 (5 bases). With 5 bases removed from V and 2 bases from J, the gap between germline ends came to 15 bases. There are 15 residues in the CDR3. Germline-derived CDR1 and CDR2 are SSHAT and FNYEAQ (reference sequence).

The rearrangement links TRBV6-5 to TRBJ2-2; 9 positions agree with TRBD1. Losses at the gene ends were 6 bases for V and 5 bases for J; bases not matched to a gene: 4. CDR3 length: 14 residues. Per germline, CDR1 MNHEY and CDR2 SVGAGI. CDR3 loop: CASRQGARTGELFF. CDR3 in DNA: TGTGCCAGCAGACAGGGGGCGAGAACCGGGGAGCTGTTTTTT.

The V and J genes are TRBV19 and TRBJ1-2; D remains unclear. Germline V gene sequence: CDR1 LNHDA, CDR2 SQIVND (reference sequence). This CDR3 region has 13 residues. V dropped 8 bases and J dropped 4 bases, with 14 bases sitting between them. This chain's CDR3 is CASGLGPLYGYTF. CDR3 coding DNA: TGTGCCAGTGGTCTCGGTCCCCTCTATGGCTACACCTTC.

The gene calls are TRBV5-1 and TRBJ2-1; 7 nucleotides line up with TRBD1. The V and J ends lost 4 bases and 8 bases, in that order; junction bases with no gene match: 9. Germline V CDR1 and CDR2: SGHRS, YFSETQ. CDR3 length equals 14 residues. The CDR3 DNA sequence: TGCGCCAGCAGCCCCCGGACAGGATCGGATGAGCAGTTCTTC. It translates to CASSPRTGSDEQFF. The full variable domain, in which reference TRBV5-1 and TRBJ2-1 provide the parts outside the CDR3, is KAGVTQTPRYLIKTRGQQVTLSCSPISGHRSVSWYQQTPGQGLQFLFEYFSETQRNKGNFPGRFSGRQFSNSRSEMNVSTLELGDSALYLCASSPRTGSDEQFFGPGTRLTVL.

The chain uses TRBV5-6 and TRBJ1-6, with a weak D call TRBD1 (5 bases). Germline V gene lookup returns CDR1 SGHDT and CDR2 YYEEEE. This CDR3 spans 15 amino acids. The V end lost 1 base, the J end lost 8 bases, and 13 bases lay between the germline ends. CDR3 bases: TGTGCCAGCAGCTTGTGGGGAAGGGGTGATTCACCCCTCCACTTT. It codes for CASSLWGRGDSPLHF.

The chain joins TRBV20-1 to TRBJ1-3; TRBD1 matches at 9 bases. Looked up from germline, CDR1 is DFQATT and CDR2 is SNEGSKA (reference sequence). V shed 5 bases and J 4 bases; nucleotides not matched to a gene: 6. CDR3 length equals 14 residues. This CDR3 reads CSAQQGARGNTIYF. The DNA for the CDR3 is TGCAGTGCTCAACAGGGGGCGAGAGGAAACACCATATATTTT.

The CDR3 coding sequence is TGTGCCAGCAGCTCCCGACTAGCGGGATACTCCTACGAGCAGTACTTC. It codes for CASSSRLAGYSYEQYF. This chain joins TRBV3-1 and TRBJ2-7; 11 nucleotides agree with TRBD2. Trimming cost V 5 bases and J 0 bases; bases outside gene matches: 6. This CDR3 is built from 16 residues. Germline V gives CDR1 LGHDT, CDR2 YNNKEL (reference sequence).

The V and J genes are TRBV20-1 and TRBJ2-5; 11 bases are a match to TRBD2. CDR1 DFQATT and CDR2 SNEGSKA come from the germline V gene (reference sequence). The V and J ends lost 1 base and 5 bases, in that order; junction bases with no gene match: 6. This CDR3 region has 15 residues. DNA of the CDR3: TGCAGTGCTAGAGGGCTAGCGGGGGGCCAGGAGACCCAGTACTTC. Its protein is CSARGLAGGQETQYF.

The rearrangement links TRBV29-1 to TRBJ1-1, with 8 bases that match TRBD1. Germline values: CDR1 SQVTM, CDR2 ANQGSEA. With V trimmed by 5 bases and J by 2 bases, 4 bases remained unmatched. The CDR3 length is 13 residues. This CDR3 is CSVYRGINTEAFF. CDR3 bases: TGCAGCGTTTACAGGGGGATTAACACTGAAGCTTTCTTT.

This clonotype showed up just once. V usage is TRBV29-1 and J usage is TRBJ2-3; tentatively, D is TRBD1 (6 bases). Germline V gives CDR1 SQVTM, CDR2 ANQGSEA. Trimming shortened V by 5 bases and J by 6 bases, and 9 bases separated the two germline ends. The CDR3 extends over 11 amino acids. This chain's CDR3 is CSVKQGDTQYF. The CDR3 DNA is TGCAGCGTTAAACAGGGCGATACGCAGTATTTT.

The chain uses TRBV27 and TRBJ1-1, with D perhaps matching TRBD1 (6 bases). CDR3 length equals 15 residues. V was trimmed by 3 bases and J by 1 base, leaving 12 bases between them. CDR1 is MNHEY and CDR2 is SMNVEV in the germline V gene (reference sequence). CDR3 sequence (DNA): TGTGCCAGCAGTTTTAGTTCGACAGGGAACACTGAAGCTTTCTTT. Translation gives CASSFSSTGNTEAFF.

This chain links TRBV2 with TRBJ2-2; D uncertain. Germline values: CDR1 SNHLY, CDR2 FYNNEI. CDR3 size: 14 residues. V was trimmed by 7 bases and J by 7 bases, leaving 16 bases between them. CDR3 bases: TGTGCCAGCACTAAGGCCCTAGGGAACGGGGAGCTGTTTTTT. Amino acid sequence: CASTKALGNGELFF.

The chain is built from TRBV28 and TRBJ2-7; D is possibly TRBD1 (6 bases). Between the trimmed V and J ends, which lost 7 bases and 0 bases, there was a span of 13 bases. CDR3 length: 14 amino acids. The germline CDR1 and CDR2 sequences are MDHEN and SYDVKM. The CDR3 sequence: CASTLQGTSYEQYF. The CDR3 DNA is TGTGCCAGCACTCTACAGGGTACCTCCTACGAGCAGTACTTC.

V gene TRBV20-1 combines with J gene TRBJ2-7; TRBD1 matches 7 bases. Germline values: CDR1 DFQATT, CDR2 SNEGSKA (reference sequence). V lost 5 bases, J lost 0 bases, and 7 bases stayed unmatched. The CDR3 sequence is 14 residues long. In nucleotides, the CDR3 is TGCAGTGCTTGGTCAGGGACAGTCTCCTACGAGCAGTACTTC. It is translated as CSAWSGTVSYEQYF.

The CDR3 sequence is CASSRFRSNNEKLFF. The CDR3 nucleotides are TGTGCCAGCAGCCGATTCCGGAGCAATAATGAAAAACTGTTTTTT. The J gene is TRBJ1-4, the V gene TRBV6-5; the D is unclear. The CDR3 consists of 15 residues. Trimming stripped 6 bases from V and 4 bases from J, with 15 bases between. Germline values: CDR1 MNHEY, CDR2 SVGAGI.

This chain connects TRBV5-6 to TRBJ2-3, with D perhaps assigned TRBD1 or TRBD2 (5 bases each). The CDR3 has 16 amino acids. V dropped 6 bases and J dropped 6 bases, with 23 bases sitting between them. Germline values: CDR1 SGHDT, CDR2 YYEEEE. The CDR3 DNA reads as TGTGCCAGCACCCCTTGGTATACTGGGGGAGAGGATACGCAGTATTTT. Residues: CASTPWYTGGEDTQYF. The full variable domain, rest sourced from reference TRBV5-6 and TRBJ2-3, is DAGVTQSPTHLIKTRGQQVTLRCSPKSGHDTVSWYQQALGQGPQFIFQYYEEEERQRGNFPDRFSGHQFPNYSSELNVNALLLGDSALYLCASTPWYTGGEDTQYFGPGTRLTVL.

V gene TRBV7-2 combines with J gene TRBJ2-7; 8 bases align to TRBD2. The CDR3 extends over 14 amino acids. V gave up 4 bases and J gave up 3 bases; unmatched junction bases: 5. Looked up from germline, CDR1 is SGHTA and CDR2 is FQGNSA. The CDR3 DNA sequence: TGTGCCAGCAGCTCGTACCGGGGGGGCTACGAGCAGTACTTC. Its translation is CASSSYRGGYEQYF.

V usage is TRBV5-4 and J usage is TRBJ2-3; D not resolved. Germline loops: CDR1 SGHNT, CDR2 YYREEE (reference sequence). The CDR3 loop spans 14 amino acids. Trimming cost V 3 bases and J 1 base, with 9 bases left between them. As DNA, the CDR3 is TGTGCCAGCAGCTCGAGAGACCGCACAGATACGCAGTATTTT. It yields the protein CASSSRDRTDTQYF.

Here the CDR3 reads CASSGGQLLYGYTF. CDR3 DNA: TGTGCCAGCAGTGGGGGACAGCTGCTCTATGGCTACACCTTC. This chain uses TRBV2 with TRBJ1-2, with 7 positions matching TRBD1. Germline lookup yields CDR1 SNHLY and CDR2 FYNNEI. Trimming took 4 bases from V and 4 from J; bases not matched to a gene: 6. There are 14 residues in the CDR3.

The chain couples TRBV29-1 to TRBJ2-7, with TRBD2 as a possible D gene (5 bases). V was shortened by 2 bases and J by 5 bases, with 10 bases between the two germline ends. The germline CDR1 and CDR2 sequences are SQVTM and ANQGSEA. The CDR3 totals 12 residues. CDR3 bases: TGCAGCGTTGAAAGGAACGGGGACGAGCAGTACTTC. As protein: CSVERNGDEQYF.

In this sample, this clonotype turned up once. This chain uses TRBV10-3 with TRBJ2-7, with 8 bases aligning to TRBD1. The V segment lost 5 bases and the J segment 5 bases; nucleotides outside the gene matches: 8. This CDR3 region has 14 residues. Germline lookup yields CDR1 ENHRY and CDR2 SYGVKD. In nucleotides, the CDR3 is TGTGCCATCAGTCGACAGGGGCCCGTGGACGAGCAGTACTTC. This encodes CAISRQGPVDEQYF.

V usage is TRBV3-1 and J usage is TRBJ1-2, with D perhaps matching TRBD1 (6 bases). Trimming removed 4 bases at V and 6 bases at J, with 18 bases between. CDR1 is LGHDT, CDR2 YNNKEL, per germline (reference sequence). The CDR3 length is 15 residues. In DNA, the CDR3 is TGTGCCAGCAGCCGCCCCCGGACAGCGGAAAATGGCTACACCTTC. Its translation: CASSRPRTAENGYTF. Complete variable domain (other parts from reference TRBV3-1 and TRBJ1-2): DTAVSQTPKYLVTQMGNDKSIKCEQNLGHDTMYWYKQDSKKFLKIMFSYNNKELIINETVPNRFSPKSPDKAHLNLHINSLELGDSAVYFCASSRPRTAENGYTFGSGTRLTVV.

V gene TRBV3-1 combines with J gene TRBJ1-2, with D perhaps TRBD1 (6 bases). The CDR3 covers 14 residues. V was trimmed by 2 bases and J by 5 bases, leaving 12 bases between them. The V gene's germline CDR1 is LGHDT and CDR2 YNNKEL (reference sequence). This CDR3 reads CASSQRQEGYGYTF. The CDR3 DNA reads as TGTGCCAGCAGCCAACGACAGGAGGGATATGGCTACACCTTC.

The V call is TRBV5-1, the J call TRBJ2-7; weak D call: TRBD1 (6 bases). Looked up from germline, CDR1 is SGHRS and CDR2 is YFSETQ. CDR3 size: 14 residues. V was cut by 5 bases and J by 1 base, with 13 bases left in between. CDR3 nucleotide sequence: TGCGCCAGCAGTCGGACAGTTACTTCCTACGAGCAGTACTTC. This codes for CASSRTVTSYEQYF.

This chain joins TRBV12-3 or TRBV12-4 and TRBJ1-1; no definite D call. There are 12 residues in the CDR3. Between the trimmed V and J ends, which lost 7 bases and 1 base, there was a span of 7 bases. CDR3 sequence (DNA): TGTGCCAGCAACGTCCCGAACACTGAAGCTTTCTTT. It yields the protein CASNVPNTEAFF.